Listed below are T cell receptor beta chains from one sample, sequenced in a study of blood T cell repertoires in COVID-19. Using immunoSEQ multiplex PCR, the repertoire was profiled, and TCRdb retains in-frame clones only, with some absent. The data contain about 110,000 clones, about 80% of them singletons. The specimen sequenced was peripheral blood. Every receptor here comes from a woman aged 40 to 50 with acute or convalescent COVID-19. The CDR3 runs from the conserved cysteine through the conserved F or W. Fields, in order: CDR3 length, D gene, J gene, V gene, clone size, CDR3 protein, CDR3 DNA. A D gene is named only where the DNA matches it firmly. Expanded clones are given a class, and other clones once, few, many or no size at all.

length: 14
D: TRBD1
J: TRBJ1-2
V: TRBV28
size: NA
CDR3: CASSPGQDNYGYTF
DNA: TGTGCCAGCAGCCCTGGACAGGATAACTATGGCTACACCTTC

length: 19
D: TRBD2
J: TRBJ2-5
V: TRBV5-4
size: NA
CDR3: CASSPPRGGLAGGQETQYF
DNA: TGTGCCAGCAGCCCGCCCCGGGGGGGGCTAGCGGGGGGGCAAGAGACCCAGTACTTC

length: 16
D: NA
J: TRBJ1-1
V: TRBV6-6
size: NA
CDR3: CASSSSPGRGRTEAFF
DNA: TGTGCCAGCAGTTCCTCACCGGGGAGGGGAAGGACTGAAGCTTTCTTT

length: 18
D: TRBD2
J: TRBJ2-3
V: TRBV11-2
size: NA
CDR3: CASSLGQYTSGDTDTQYF
DNA: TGTGCCAGCAGCTTAGGGCAGTATACTAGCGGGGATACAGATACGCAGTATTTT

length: 14
D: NA
J: TRBJ2-5
V: TRBV4-1
size: NA
CDR3: CASSQRTVQETQYF
DNA: TGCGCCAGCAGCCAGAGGACAGTACAAGAGACCCAGTACTTC

length: 16
D: TRBD2
J: TRBJ2-1
V: TRBV5-4
size: NA
CDR3: CASSLAAASGGNEQFF
DNA: TGTGCCAGCAGCTTGGCCGCGGCTAGCGGGGGGAATGAGCAGTTCTTC

length: 16
D: NA
J: TRBJ1-4
V: TRBV6-1
size: NA
CDR3: CASSGSPGLRGEKLFF
DNA: TGTGCCAGCAGTGGCTCGCCGGGACTGAGGGGTGAAAAACTGTTTTTT

length: 16
D: NA
J: TRBJ2-1
V: TRBV7-3
size: NA
CDR3: CASSLPPSSSYNEQFF
DNA: TGTGCCAGCAGCTTACCACCTAGCAGCTCCTACAATGAGCAGTTCTTC

length: 14
D: TRBD1
J: TRBJ1-2
V: TRBV12-5
size: NA
CDR3: CASGLVSGGQAQSF
DNA: TGTGCTAGTGGTTTGGTTAGTGGTGGACAGGCTCAATCGTTC

length: 15
D: NA
J: TRBJ2-2
V: TRBV5-1
size: once
CDR3: CASSPIGGQGGELFF
DNA: TGCGCCAGCAGCCCCATCGGGGGGCAGGGCGGGGAGCTGTTTTTT

length: 14
D: TRBD1
J: TRBJ1-5
V: TRBV30
size: NA
CDR3: CAWNSGQGNQPQHF
DNA: TGTGCCTGGAATTCAGGACAGGGCAATCAGCCCCAGCATTTT

length: 14
D: NA
J: TRBJ1-4
V: TRBV18
size: NA
CDR3: CASTEQRGVEKLFF
DNA: TGTGCCAGCACTGAACAGCGCGGGGTTGAAAAACTGTTTTTT

length: 16
D: TRBD1
J: TRBJ2-4
V: TRBV6-5
size: NA
CDR3: CASSYARQGSRNIQYF
DNA: TGTGCCAGCAGTTACGCCCGACAGGGTTCAAGAAACATTCAGTACTTC

length: 15
D: NA
J: TRBJ1-5
V: TRBV6-6
size: NA
CDR3: CASSYSGASNQPQHF
DNA: TGTGCCAGCAGTTATTCAGGGGCGAGCAATCAGCCCCAGCATTTT

length: 12
D: NA
J: TRBJ1-2
V: TRBV12-3/TRBV12-4
size: NA
CDR3: CASSLGMSGYTF
DNA: TGTGCCAGCAGTTTAGGTATGTCCGGCTACACCTTC

length: 15
D: NA
J: TRBJ1-1
V: TRBV5-1
size: NA
CDR3: CASSFIQGFRTEAFF
DNA: TGCGCCAGCAGCTTTATTCAGGGCTTTCGGACTGAAGCTTTCTTT

length: 14
D: TRBD1
J: TRBJ1-5
V: TRBV6-5
size: NA
CDR3: CASRLDRGGQPQHF
DNA: TGTGCCAGCAGGCTCGACAGGGGTGGTCAGCCCCAGCATTTT

length: 15
D: NA
J: TRBJ1-3
V: TRBV25-1
size: NA
CDR3: CASSSTLSSGNTIYF
DNA: TGTGCCAGCAGCTCGACTCTGAGCTCTGGAAACACCATATATTTT

length: 15
D: NA
J: TRBJ1-5
V: TRBV10-3
size: NA
CDR3: CAISEFGGARQPQHF
DNA: TGTGCCATCAGTGAGTTCGGGGGGGCTAGGCAGCCCCAGCATTTT

length: 18
D: TRBD1
J: TRBJ1-3
V: TRBV5-5
size: NA
CDR3: CASSLEGARGTPGNTIYF
DNA: TGTGCCAGCAGCTTGGAGGGGGCGCGGGGAACGCCGGGAAACACCATATATTTT

length: 14
D: TRBD1
J: TRBJ1-4
V: TRBV2
size: NA
CDR3: CASGRQGTNEKLFF
DNA: TGTGCCAGCGGAAGACAGGGGACTAATGAAAAACTGTTTTTT

length: 19
D: TRBD2
J: TRBJ2-3
V: TRBV19
size: NA
CDR3: CASSSSGTSGGRSTDTQYF
DNA: TGTGCCAGTAGTTCGTCCGGGACTAGCGGGGGGCGTAGCACAGATACGCAGTATTTT

length: 13
D: NA
J: TRBJ1-6
V: TRBV19
size: NA
CDR3: CGSQGIWNSPLHF
DNA: TGTGGCAGTCAGGGGATTTGGAATTCACCCCTCCACTTT

length: 16
D: NA
J: TRBJ1-3
V: TRBV9
size: NA
CDR3: CASSSTQGLFGNTIYF
DNA: TGTGCCAGCAGCTCTACACAGGGACTATTCGGAAACACCATATATTTT

length: 14
D: TRBD1
J: TRBJ1-6
V: TRBV13
size: NA
CDR3: CASRSGQGASPLHF
DNA: TGTGCCAGCAGGTCGGGACAGGGGGCTTCACCCCTCCACTTT

length: 17
D: TRBD1
J: TRBJ1-1
V: TRBV19
size: once
CDR3: CASGHGTGVVRGTEAFF
DNA: TGTGCCAGTGGACACGGGACAGGGGTGGTTAGAGGCACTGAAGCTTTCTTT

length: 13
D: NA
J: TRBJ2-2
V: TRBV6-6
size: many
CDR3: CASSRDLDGELFF
DNA: TGTGCCAGCAGCCGGGACTTGGACGGGGAGCTGTTTTTT

length: 18
D: TRBD2
J: TRBJ2-1
V: TRBV7-9
size: NA
CDR3: CASREVGDSGGKGNEQFF
DNA: TGTGCCAGCCGGGAGGTGGGTGATAGCGGGGGGAAAGGCAATGAGCAGTTCTTC

length: 14
D: NA
J: TRBJ1-6
V: TRBV5-1
size: NA
CDR3: CASSSSGRNSPLHF
DNA: TGCGCCAGCAGCTCCTCAGGGCGAAATTCACCCCTCCACTTT

length: 15
D: TRBD1
J: TRBJ1-5
V: TRBV18
size: medium-sized
CDR3: CASSPDRGGNQPQHF
DNA: TGTGCCAGCTCACCTGACAGGGGAGGCAATCAGCCCCAGCATTTT

length: 16
D: NA
J: TRBJ2-6
V: TRBV5-4
size: NA
CDR3: CASSLGGSSGANVLTF
DNA: TGTGCCAGCAGCTTAGGGGGTTCCTCCGGGGCCAACGTCCTGACTTTC

length: 13
D: TRBD1
J: TRBJ1-2
V: TRBV18
size: NA
CDR3: CASSPDRNRGYTF
DNA: TGTGCCAGCTCACCGGACAGGAACAGGGGCTACACCTTC

length: 13
D: NA
J: TRBJ1-1
V: TRBV6-5
size: NA
CDR3: CASSQTGNTEAFF
DNA: TGTGCCAGCAGTCAGACAGGGAACACTGAAGCTTTCTTT

length: 14
D: TRBD1
J: TRBJ1-2
V: TRBV19
size: NA
CDR3: CASSKDRGNYGYTF
DNA: TGTGCCAGTAGCAAAGACAGGGGAAACTATGGCTACACCTTC

length: 16
D: TRBD1
J: TRBJ2-5
V: TRBV6-5
size: NA
CDR3: CASSYIRTGGGETQYF
DNA: TGTGCCAGCAGTTACATCAGGACAGGGGGTGGTGAGACCCAGTACTTC

length: 14
D: NA
J: TRBJ1-6
V: TRBV18
size: NA
CDR3: CASSPSSYNSPLHF
DNA: TGTGCCAGCTCACCATCATCCTATAATTCACCCCTCCACTTT

length: 14
D: TRBD1
J: TRBJ1-2
V: TRBV30
size: NA
CDR3: CAWSKGGTDYGYTF
DNA: TGTGCCTGGAGTAAGGGTGGGACAGACTATGGCTACACCTTC

length: 13
D: NA
J: TRBJ2-5
V: TRBV6-5
size: NA
CDR3: CASSSPGSETQYF
DNA: TGTGCCAGCAGTTCCCCGGGAAGTGAGACCCAGTACTTC

length: 16
D: TRBD1
J: TRBJ1-4
V: TRBV4-2
size: NA
CDR3: CASSLQTGGTNEKLFF
DNA: TGTGCCAGCAGCCTTCAGACAGGGGGGACTAATGAAAAACTGTTTTTT

length: 13
D: NA
J: TRBJ1-2
V: TRBV30
size: once
CDR3: CAWSRQINYGYTF
DNA: TGTGCCTGGAGTCGACAGATTAACTATGGCTACACCTTC

length: 12
D: NA
J: TRBJ1-2
V: TRBV14
size: once
CDR3: CASSMGGFGYTF
DNA: TGTGCCAGCTCTATGGGAGGTTTTGGCTACACCTTC

length: 13
D: NA
J: TRBJ1-5
V: TRBV2
size: NA
CDR3: CASSTGNNQPQHF
DNA: TGTGCCAGCAGTACAGGGAACAATCAGCCCCAGCATTTT

length: 13
D: NA
J: TRBJ2-1
V: TRBV12-3/TRBV12-4
size: NA
CDR3: CASSLHGYNEQFF
DNA: TGTGCCAGCAGTTTACACGGTTACAATGAGCAGTTCTTC

length: 15
D: NA
J: TRBJ1-2
V: TRBV7-2
size: few
CDR3: CASSSSTGRGYGYTF
DNA: TGTGCCAGCAGCTCGAGTACGGGGAGAGGCTATGGCTACACCTTC

length: 14
D: NA
J: TRBJ1-2
V: TRBV5-1
size: NA
CDR3: CASSLRQPSDGYTF
DNA: TGCGCCAGCAGCTTGAGACAGCCCAGCGATGGCTACACCTTC

length: 10
D: NA
J: TRBJ1-1
V: TRBV29-1
size: NA
CDR3: CSEGDTEAFF
DNA: TGCAGCGAAGGGGACACTGAAGCTTTCTTT

length: 17
D: TRBD2
J: TRBJ2-7
V: TRBV11-2
size: NA
CDR3: CASSQGTSGGQYYEQYF
DNA: TGTGCCAGCAGCCAAGGGACTAGCGGGGGACAATACTACGAGCAGTACTTC